The 21 T cell receptor beta chains listed next were all sequenced from one sample in a study of T cell repertoires in cytomegalovirus infection. These receptors have no identified antigens. TCRdb processed the reads anew with MiXCR; each CDR3 protein has one entry. The table records about 570,000 distinct CDR3 sequences, 40% of them present only once. The specimen comprised cultured PBMCs, sampled from culture after CMV antigen stimulation. Receptor source: a human donor in good health (CMV status not recorded). Some clones in this sample may be carry-over from other donors' samples.

This clonotype was counted only a few times. The chain is built from TRBV7-2 and TRBJ2-5; TRBD2 agrees at 9 bases. The CDR3 has 16 amino acids. V lost 1 base, J lost 5 bases, and 8 bases stayed unmatched. Germline V CDR1 and CDR2: SGHTA, FQGNSA. The CDR3 reads CASSLVSGGREETQYF. CDR3 sequence (DNA): TGTGCCAGCAGCTTAGTATCCGGCGGGAGGGAGGAGACCCAGTACTTC.

CDR3: CASSVDGAQETQYF. The CDR3 coding sequence is TGTGCCAGCAGCGTAGACGGGGCCCAAGAGACCCAGTACTTC. V is TRBV9 and J is TRBJ2-5, with D possibly being TRBD1 or TRBD2 (5 bases each). Germline V gene sequence: CDR1 SGDLS, CDR2 YYNGEE. CDR3 size: 14 residues. Trimming shortened V by 0 bases and J by 1 base, and 7 bases separated the two germline ends. Supplemented by reference TRBV9 and TRBJ2-5, the full variable domain reads DSGVTQTPKHLITATGQRVTLRCSPRSGDLSVYWYQQSLDQGLQFLIQYYNGEERAKGNILERFSAQQFPDLHSELNLSSLELGDSALYFCASSVDGAQETQYFGPGTRLLVL.

This clonotype has just a few counts. The rearrangement links TRBV7-8 to TRBJ2-1, with TRBD2 as a possible D gene (5 bases). V was cut by 5 bases and J by 7 bases, with 9 bases left in between. In germline, CDR1 is SGHVS, CDR2 FQNEAQ. This CDR3 spans 12 amino acids. CDR3 in amino acids: CASSQAVNEQFF. CDR3 nucleotides: TGTGCCAGCAGCCAAGCGGTGAATGAGCAGTTCTTC. The full variable domain, with the rest looked up from reference TRBV7-8 and TRBJ2-1, is GAGVSQSPRYKVAKRGQDVALRCDPISGHVSLFWYQQALGQGPEFLTYFQNEAQLDKSGLPSDRFFAERPEGSVSTLKIQRTQQEDSAVYLCASSQAVNEQFFGPGTRLTVL.

V and J are TRBV2 and TRBJ1-2; possibly TRBD1 for D (6 bases). This CDR3 has 13 amino acids. The V end lost 1 base, the J end lost 6 bases, and 9 bases lay between the germline ends. Germline V gene data show CDR1 as SNHLY and CDR2 as FYNNEI. Here the CDR3 DNA reads TGTGCCAGCAGTGAAGGAAGGGGGGATGGCTACACCTTC. This gives the protein CASSEGRGDGYTF.

V gene TRBV27 combines with J gene TRBJ2-5, with 10 bases lining up with TRBD1. The CDR3 covers 17 residues. CDR1 MNHEY and CDR2 SMNVEV come from the germline V gene (reference sequence). The J segment lost 5 bases and the V segment lost 2 bases, leaving 11 bases of the junction unmatched. CDR3 sequence reads: CASSLRSWTGGLETQYF. DNA for the CDR3: TGTGCCAGCAGTTTACGGTCGTGGACAGGGGGTTTGGAGACCCAGTACTTC.

Only a few counts were recorded for this clonotype. The gene calls are TRBV7-2 and TRBJ1-5; D might be TRBD1 (5 bases). Germline V lookup: CDR1 SGHTA, CDR2 FQGNSA. CDR3 length: 15 amino acids. V lost 4 bases and J 7 bases, leaving 17 bases between the germline ends. The CDR3 DNA reads TGTGCCAGCAGCTACGGGACGGCCGAACCCCAGCCCCAGCATTTT. Translating gives CASSYGTAEPQPQHF.

In its sample, this clonotype was seen a few times. The V gene is TRBV6-1, the J gene TRBJ2-2; 7 bases are a match to TRBD1. The germline V gene has CDR1 MNHNS and CDR2 SASEGT. The length of the CDR3 is 18 residues. The V segment lost 5 bases and the J segment 3 bases; nucleotides outside the gene matches: 15. Here the CDR3 DNA reads TGTGCCAGCAGTAAACCCACAGGGGAAGGACGGTACACCGGGGAGCTGTTTTTT. This sequence encodes CASSKPTGEGRYTGELFF.

CDR3 nucleotides: TGTGCCAGCAGCTCCCACGGGACTAGCGGGAGGGATGGTGATGAGCAGTTCTTC. Amino acids: CASSSHGTSGRDGDEQFF. The chain employs TRBV7-9 and TRBJ2-1; 16 positions agree with TRBD2. V shed 4 bases, J shed 8 bases, and the junction held 11 bases outside the gene matches. Germline lookup yields CDR1 SEHNR and CDR2 FQNEAQ (reference sequence). This CDR3 comprises 18 residues. Using reference TRBV7-9 and TRBJ2-1 for the parts outside the CDR3, the full variable domain is DTGVSQNPRHKITKRGQNVTFRCDPISEHNRLYWYRQTLGQGPEFLTYFQNEAQLEKSRLLSDRFSAERPKGSFSTLEIQRTEQGDSAMYLCASSSHGTSGRDGDEQFFGPGTRLTVL.

The CDR3 sequence: CASSLTGTSVPQYF. In nucleotides, the CDR3 is TGTGCCAGCAGCTTGACCGGGACTAGCGTCCCGCAGTATTTT. The chain has TRBV7-2 and TRBJ2-3, with 10 bases identical to TRBD2. V lost 3 bases, J lost 10 bases, and 7 bases stayed unmatched. CDR1 SGHTA and CDR2 FQGNSA come from the germline V gene. The CDR3 sequence is 14 residues long.

This clonotype occurred a few times. The chain uses TRBV11-3 and TRBJ2-3, with a possible D match to TRBD2 (6 bases). V gave up 5 bases and J gave up 8 bases, with 11 bases separating them. Per germline, CDR1 SGHNT and CDR2 YENEEA. The CDR3 consists of 12 residues. DNA of the CDR3: TGTGCCAGCAGCGGGGGGTCGGCTACGCAGTATTTT. It translates to CASSGGSATQYF.

This clonotype showed up just a few times. This chain connects TRBV2 to TRBJ1-1; D ambiguous. Deletions cut 2 bases from V and 0 bases from J, with 13 bases between. This CDR3 is 16 amino acids long. In germline, CDR1 is SNHLY, CDR2 FYNNEI. CDR3 sequence (DNA): TGTGCCAGCAGTGAAATTCCCCAGGTGTTGAACACTGAAGCTTTCTTT. This gives the protein CASSEIPQVLNTEAFF.

This clonotype was counted ten times or more. The chain is built from TRBV7-9 and TRBJ1-2, with no clear D. CDR3 length equals 13 residues. Trimming cost V 5 bases and J 4 bases, with 11 bases left between them. CDR1 SEHNR and CDR2 FQNEAQ come from the germline V gene (reference sequence). CDR3 DNA sequence: TGTGCCAGCAGCGATAGGTCGGGCTATGGCTACACCTTC. Translation gives CASSDRSGYGYTF.

V usage is TRBV6-1 and J usage is TRBJ2-1; D is unclear. The CDR3 length is 15 residues. V lost 2 bases and J lost 2, with 10 bases in between. Germline CDR1 MNHNS, CDR2 SASEGT. Here the CDR3 reads CASSELGPTYNEQFF. CDR3 bases: TGTGCCAGCAGTGAACTAGGACCCACCTACAATGAGCAGTTCTTC.

The gene calls are TRBV15 and TRBJ2-1; 7 nucleotides agree with TRBD2. With 0 bases clipped from V and 7 bases from J, the junction kept 3 bases outside the gene matches. The CDR3 has 14 amino acids. Per the germline V gene, CDR1 is LNHNV and CDR2 is YYDKDF (reference sequence). The CDR3 sequence: CATSRDVGGNEQFF. The CDR3 nucleotides are TGTGCCACCAGCAGAGATGTGGGGGGGAATGAGCAGTTCTTC. The variable domain in full, with the rest retrieved from reference TRBV15 and TRBJ2-1, is DAMVIQNPRYQVTQFGKPVTLSCSQTLNHNVMYWYQQKSSQAPKLLFHYYDKDFNNEADTPDNFQSRRPNTSFCFLDIRSPGLGDTAMYLCATSRDVGGNEQFFGPGTRLTVL.

There are many counts of this clonotype. V and J are TRBV7-2 and TRBJ1-6; the match to TRBD1 covers 9 bases. After removal of 1 base from V and 9 bases from J, the junction contained 4 bases not matched to a gene. The V gene's germline CDR1 is SGHTA and CDR2 FQGNSA. This CDR3 has 15 amino acids. CDR3 residues: CASSLEDRGVSPLHF. The CDR3 DNA follows: TGTGCCAGCAGCTTAGAAGACAGGGGGGTTTCACCCCTCCACTTT.

This rearrangement joins TRBV2 to TRBJ1-2, with TRBD1 identical over 10 bases. CDR3 size: 14 residues. From germline, CDR1 is SNHLY and CDR2 FYNNEI. The J segment lost 2 bases and the V segment lost 6 bases, leaving 3 bases of the junction unmatched. CDR3 sequence reads: CASRETGGNYGYTF. The CDR3 bases are TGTGCCAGCAGGGAGACAGGGGGCAACTATGGCTACACCTTC.

The genes are TRBV11-2 and TRBJ1-6, with D hard to call. The CDR3 totals 16 residues. V was cut by 0 bases and J by 7 bases, with 13 bases left in between. Germline V lookup: CDR1 SGHAT, CDR2 FQNNGV. The CDR3 loop is CASSLDQGRLNSPLHF. The CDR3 nucleotides are TGTGCCAGCAGCTTAGATCAAGGACGGTTGAATTCACCCCTCCACTTT.

The chain links TRBV7-2 to TRBJ2-7, with TRBD2 matching 7 bases. Looked up from germline, CDR1 is SGHTA and CDR2 is FQGNSA. V trimming: 0 bases; J trimming: 6 bases; junction bases outside the gene matches: 8. The CDR3 is made up of 15 amino acids. CDR3 protein: CASSLAGAPGGEQYF. CDR3 in DNA: TGTGCCAGCAGCTTAGCCGGGGCCCCGGGGGGCGAGCAGTACTTC.

The rearrangement joins TRBV6-6 to TRBJ2-5; unclear D gene. The CDR3 spans 16 residues. Trimming left V 6 bases short and J 7 bases short, with 24 bases between. Germline CDR1 and CDR2: MNHNY and SVGAGI (reference sequence). CDR3 in amino acids: CASSQNSRYWSGTQYF. CDR3 nucleotide sequence: TGTGCCAGCAGCCAGAACTCCAGATACTGGAGTGGGACCCAGTACTTC.

This clonotype occurred a few times. The gene calls are TRBV2 and TRBJ1-1, with 11 bases matching TRBD1. The CDR3 spans 14 residues. Germline V gene sequence: CDR1 SNHLY, CDR2 FYNNEI. The J segment lost 10 bases and the V segment lost 7 bases, leaving 11 bases of the junction unmatched. CDR3 sequence reads: CASNPGQGVKVAFF. The CDR3 DNA follows: TGTGCCAGCAATCCGGGACAGGGGGTAAAGGTAGCTTTCTTT.

The chain uses TRBV10-2 and TRBJ2-3; 14 bases are a match to TRBD2. CDR3 size: 15 residues. V trimming: 6 bases; J trimming: 6 bases; junction bases outside the gene matches: 5. Per the germline V gene, CDR1 is WSHSY and CDR2 is SAAADI. Here the CDR3 DNA reads TGCGCCAGCAGGGGACTAGCGGGAGATAGGGATACGCAGTATTTT. It translates to CASRGLAGDRDTQYF.